These T cell receptor beta chains were read from a single sample in a study of shared clonotypes between healthy human individuals. The table came from immunoSEQ multiplex PCR; TCRdb's copy has only in-frame clones and leaves some out. This sample yields over a million clones, of which 95% to 97% are seen a single time; 1% to 1.5% belongs to the top ten. Sequencing input: naive CD4+ T cells sorted from blood. The receptors derive from a man between 25 and 39 years old in good health. CDR3s include the opening cysteine and the closing phenylalanine or tryptophan. The order of the fields is clone size, V gene, D gene, J gene, CDR3 protein, CDR3 DNA. D genes are given only for firm matches. Size tells how often a clone was seen (once, few, many) or the class of an expanded clone, and some rows leave it out.

.	TRBV6-1	TRBD1	TRBJ2-2	CASTRTGSTGELFF	TGTGCCAGCACCCGGACAGGGAGCACCGGGGAGCTGTTTTTT
.	TRBV5-6	TRBD1	TRBJ2-6	CASSFLTGGSGANVLTF	TGTGCCAGCAGCTTTCTCACAGGGGGCTCTGGGGCCAACGTCCTGACTTTC
.	TRBV10-3	TRBD1	TRBJ1-1	CAISQGAYAEAFF	TGTGCCATCAGTCAGGGGGCGTACGCTGAAGCTTTCTTT
.	TRBV30	TRBD2	TRBJ2-7	CAWNSLAGYEQYF	TGTGCCTGGAATTCTCTAGCGGGCTACGAGCAGTACTTC
.	TRBV6-1	TRBD1	TRBJ2-4	CASSEAYRGKAANIQYF	TGTGCCAGCAGTGAAGCGTACAGGGGGAAAGCCGCGAACATTCAGTACTTC
.	TRBV7-9	.	TRBJ2-1	CASSLLRTRNEQFF	TGTGCCAGCAGCTTATTACGGACTCGCAATGAGCAGTTCTTC
.	TRBV30	.	TRBJ1-5	CAWSVTGGDQPQHF	TGTGCCTGGAGTGTAACGGGGGGGGATCAGCCCCAGCATTTT
.	TRBV2	.	TRBJ1-1	CASTLTRNTEAFF	TGTGCCAGCACCCTCACACGGAACACTGAAGCTTTCTTT
.	TRBV7-2	.	TRBJ2-5	CASSSVRLQETQYF	TGTGCCAGCAGCTCAGTGCGACTCCAAGAGACCCAGTACTTC
.	TRBV4-1	.	TRBJ2-7	CASSPTRQFEVGTYEQYF	TGCGCCAGCAGCCCAACCAGACAGTTCGAAGTTGGTACCTACGAGCAGTACTTC
.	TRBV11-2	.	TRBJ1-1	CASRHGRGGTNTEAFF	TGTGCCAGCAGGCACGGGAGGGGGGGGACGAACACTGAAGCTTTCTTT
.	TRBV21-1	.	TRBJ2-4	CASLAGDYLAKNIQYF	TGTGCCAGCCTGGCAGGGGACTATCTAGCCAAAAACATTCAGTACTTC
.	TRBV7-9	.	TRBJ2-7	CASSLAQQAYTYEQYF	TGTGCCAGCAGCTTAGCGCAACAGGCATATACCTACGAGCAGTACTTC
.	TRBV30	.	TRBJ2-1	CAWSVILAGTYNEQFF	TGTGCCTGGAGTGTAATTTTGGCAGGCACATACAATGAGCAGTTCTTC
.	TRBV7-9	.	TRBJ1-4	CASSKMGARDEKLFF	TGTGCCAGCAGCAAGATGGGGGCGAGGGATGAAAAACTGTTTTTT
.	TRBV18	.	TRBJ2-7	CASSPPGNQGEQYF	TGTGCCAGCTCACCACCGGGCAATCAAGGCGAGCAGTACTTC
.	TRBV7-3	TRBD1	TRBJ2-2	CASSLTRDSLIQGTPTGELFF	TGTGCCAGCAGCTTAACCCGGGACAGTTTAATCCAGGGTACTCCCACCGGGGAGCTGTTTTTT
.	TRBV9	.	TRBJ1-1	CASSVEAMNTEAFF	TGTGCCAGCAGCGTAGAAGCAATGAACACTGAAGCTTTCTTT
once	TRBV14	TRBD1	TRBJ1-1	CASSLRTGGYAEAFF	TGTGCCAGCAGCCTGCGGACAGGGGGCTATGCTGAAGCTTTCTTT
.	TRBV6-6	TRBD1	TRBJ1-2	CASRPGQGANYGYTF	TGTGCCAGCAGACCGGGACAGGGGGCCAACTATGGCTACACCTTC
.	TRBV19	.	TRBJ2-1	CASSWPSLGDEQFF	TGTGCCAGTAGTTGGCCTAGCCTGGGCGATGAGCAGTTCTTC
few	TRBV7-8	TRBD1	TRBJ1-5	CASSPRQGGQPQHF	TGTGCCAGCAGCCCGAGACAGGGAGGTCAGCCCCAGCATTTT
once	TRBV29-1	.	TRBJ2-2	CSVDRQDTTGELFF	TGCAGCGTTGATCGGCAGGATACCACCGGGGAGCTGTTTTTT
.	TRBV11-2	TRBD2	TRBJ2-1	CASSPLSPGGLGHNEQFF	TGTGCCAGCAGCCCCCTGTCCCCGGGGGGACTAGGGCACAATGAGCAGTTCTTC
few	TRBV9	TRBD1	TRBJ1-5	CASSAQADRLNQPQHF	TGTGCCAGCAGCGCCCAAGCGGACAGGCTCAATCAGCCCCAGCATTTT